Shown below are 21 T cell receptor beta chains from a single sample sequenced in a study of post-analysis software for immune sequencing data. These TCRs' antigens remain unknown. Libraries were made from TCR beta cDNA, and they carried unique molecular identifiers. TCRdb itself ran the PCR reads through MiXCR, one entry per CDR3 protein. The data show roughly 600,000 distinct CDR3 sequences, about 40% seen once. Study results and caveats: Included in a set of about five TRBV segments more frequent in patients than controls were TRBV5-6, TRBV5-1 and TRBV20-1.

The sequencing sample was made of blood. Receptors were obtained from a girl aged 5 to 17 with multiple sclerosis.

This clonotype was detected only a few times. The genes are TRBV20-1 and TRBJ2-3; D is possibly TRBD1 (6 bases). V lost 1 base, J lost 1 base, and 12 bases lay in between. This CDR3 is built from 15 residues. Germline CDR1 and CDR2: DFQATT and SNEGSKA (reference sequence). As DNA, the CDR3 is TGCAGTGCTAGAGCCCAATCAGGGGGCACAGATACGCAGTATTTT. Encoded protein: CSARAQSGGTDTQYF.

This clonotype has only a few counts. This chain connects TRBV3-1 to TRBJ2-3; D might be TRBD1 (5 bases). Deletions cut 0 bases from V and 1 base from J, with 11 bases between. Looked up from germline, CDR1 is LGHDT and CDR2 is YNNKEL (reference sequence). The CDR3 has 16 residues. CDR3 protein: CASSQDRGLGTDTQYF. In DNA, the CDR3 is TGTGCCAGCAGCCAAGATAGGGGTTTGGGCACAGATACGCAGTATTTT.

The chain links TRBV5-1 to TRBJ2-3, with 11 bases lining up with TRBD2. The CDR3 spans 16 residues. Germline-derived CDR1 and CDR2 are SGHRS and YFSETQ. Losses at the gene ends were 3 bases for V and 6 bases for J; bases not matched to a gene: 9. This chain's CDR3 is CASSSILAGAGDTQYF. DNA of the CDR3: TGCGCCAGCAGCTCCATACTAGCGGGAGCGGGGGATACGCAGTATTTT.

J is TRBJ2-3 and V is TRBV12-3 or TRBV12-4; D is unresolved. Trimming stripped 0 bases from V and 5 bases from J, with 9 bases between. The CDR3 is 14 amino acids. Here the CDR3 reads CASSLALRKDTQYF. CDR3 coding DNA: TGTGCCAGCAGTTTAGCGCTCAGAAAAGATACGCAGTATTTT.

The chain combines TRBV12-3 or TRBV12-4 with TRBJ2-5, with 9 bases fitting TRBD1. The CDR3 extends over 14 amino acids. The junction had 8 bases not matched to a gene; V was cut back by 7 bases and J by 5 bases. For the CDR3, the DNA is TGTGCCAGCATGCGGACAGGGGCGGGGGAGACCCAGTACTTC. Its protein is CASMRTGAGETQYF.

The chain is built from TRBV12-3 or TRBV12-4 and TRBJ2-2, with D tentatively TRBD1 (6 bases). V gave up 4 bases and J gave up 1 base, with 7 bases separating them. This CDR3 region has 14 residues. The CDR3 DNA reads as TGTGCCAGCAGTTCGGGACAGAACACCGGGGAGCTGTTTTTT. Translating it yields CASSSGQNTGELFF.

The chain combines TRBV7-2 with TRBJ1-6; D not certain. This CDR3 has 15 amino acids. The V end lost 1 base, the J end lost 5 bases, and 9 bases lay between the germline ends. Germline values: CDR1 SGHTA, CDR2 FQGNSA. As DNA, the CDR3 is TGTGCCAGCAGCTTAGAAGTGGCGGATAATTCACCCCTCCACTTT. Residues: CASSLEVADNSPLHF.

This clonotype was counted a few times. The chain joins TRBV7-8 to TRBJ2-6; 10 nucleotides line up with TRBD1. The trim removed 5 bases at V and 4 bases at J, leaving 5 bases unmatched. The CDR3 consists of 16 residues. Per the germline V gene, CDR1 is SGHVS and CDR2 is FQNEAQ. The CDR3 DNA follows: TGTGCCAGCAGCGCTGACAGGGGGCTCGGGGCCAACGTCCTGACTTTC. Amino acids: CASSADRGLGANVLTF.

This chain uses TRBV9 with TRBJ2-2; possibly TRBD1 for D (6 bases). CDR1 and CDR2 (germline): SGDLS, YYNGEE. The CDR3 is 15 amino acids. V gave up 3 bases and J gave up 0 bases, with 9 bases separating them. CDR3: CASSDRATNTGELFF. The DNA of the CDR3 is TGTGCCAGCAGCGACAGGGCGACGAACACCGGGGAGCTGTTTTTT.

Here the CDR3 reads CSARATGKYGYTF. CDR3 coding DNA: TGCAGTGCTAGAGCTACAGGGAAATATGGCTACACCTTC. The chain couples TRBV20-1 to TRBJ1-2, with D possibly TRBD1 on 6 matching bases. CDR3 length equals 13 residues. Trimming left V 1 base short and J 5 bases short, with 11 bases between. Germline V gives CDR1 DFQATT, CDR2 SNEGSKA (reference sequence).

In this sample, this clonotype turned up a few times. A single base separates this from a much larger clone, so it may be a read error. The chain is built from TRBV6-6 and TRBJ2-7; 9 positions match TRBD1. Germline-derived CDR1 and CDR2 are MNHNY and SVGAGI (reference sequence). The CDR3 runs to 12 residues. The CDR3 here is CASGHRGLERYF. CDR3 DNA sequence: TGTGCCAGCGGACACAGGGGGCTCGAGCGGTACTTC.

The gene calls are TRBV20-1 and TRBJ2-7, with a weak D call TRBD1 (6 bases). CDR1 is DFQATT, CDR2 SNEGSKA, per germline (reference sequence). This CDR3 is built from 14 residues. V dropped 6 bases and J dropped 3 bases, with 18 bases sitting between them. CDR3 sequence: CSAQGRMGNYEQYF. CDR3 bases: TGCAGTGCCCAGGGGCGAATGGGGAACTACGAGCAGTACTTC.

Many counts were recorded for this clonotype. The chain couples TRBV20-1 to TRBJ1-6; 7 bases map to TRBD1. With V trimmed by 1 base and J by 5 bases, 11 bases remained unmatched. Germline V lookup: CDR1 DFQATT, CDR2 SNEGSKA (reference sequence). The CDR3 runs to 17 residues. The CDR3 spells CSARGGGGPNHNSPLHF. The CDR3, as DNA: TGCAGTGCTAGAGGAGGGGGCGGCCCCAACCATAATTCACCCCTCCACTTT.

CDR3 protein: CASSFGTGEYTEAFF. The CDR3 nucleotides are TGTGCCAGCAGTTTCGGGACAGGGGAATACACTGAAGCTTTCTTT. The rearrangement links TRBV12-3 or TRBV12-4 to TRBJ1-1; 10 bases are shared with TRBD1. The CDR3 is made up of 15 amino acids. V trimming: 3 bases; J trimming: 3 bases; junction bases outside the gene matches: 4.

The rearrangement joins TRBV7-8 to TRBJ2-1; TRBD2 agrees at 14 bases. The CDR3 is 15 residues long. V lost 5 bases, J lost 9 bases, and 6 bases stayed unmatched. Looked up from germline, CDR1 is SGHVS and CDR2 is FQNEAQ. CDR3 DNA: TGTGCCAGCAGCCCGGGACTAGCGGGAGTAGCTGAGCAGTTCTTC. Protein: CASSPGLAGVAEQFF.

The chain has TRBV28 and TRBJ1-5; D is undetermined. The CDR3 is 12 residues long. Trimming shortened V by 3 bases and J by 4 bases, and 4 bases separated the two germline ends. CDR1 is MDHEN and CDR2 is SYDVKM in the germline V gene. CDR3 coding DNA: TGTGCCAGCAGTTTGACTAATCAGCCCCAGCATTTT. The encoded protein is CASSLTNQPQHF.

The chain links TRBV5-5 to TRBJ2-7, with D perhaps TRBD1 (7 bases). CDR1 and CDR2 from the germline V gene are SGHKS and YYEKEE (reference sequence). Trimming removed 4 bases at V and 3 bases at J, with 17 bases between. The CDR3 contains 15 residues. The CDR3 is CASSRGTEFSYEQYF. Here the CDR3 DNA reads TGTGCCAGCAGCCGGGGGACAGAATTTAGCTACGAGCAGTACTTC.

There are many counts of this clonotype. V is TRBV9 and J is TRBJ2-3; the D is unclear. The V gene lost 6 bases and the J gene lost 4 bases, with 0 bases spanning the gap. The CDR3 consists of 9 residues. CDR1 is SGDLS and CDR2 is YYNGEE in the germline V gene. This CDR3 is CASTDTQYF. CDR3 bases: TGTGCCAGCACAGATACGCAGTATTTT.

The chain has TRBV5-1 and TRBJ1-1; D is possibly TRBD1 (6 bases). Germline CDR1 SGHRS, CDR2 YFSETQ. The CDR3 is 16 amino acids. The V end was cut by 2 bases, the J end by 5 bases, with 19 bases between. This CDR3 is CASSFNTDRGGTEAFF. The DNA of the CDR3 is TGCGCCAGCAGCTTCAATACGGACAGAGGGGGGACTGAAGCTTTCTTT.

This clonotype has only a few counts. The CDR3 spells CSVEGDSSYEQYF. DNA for the CDR3: TGCAGCGTTGAAGGGGACAGTTCCTACGAGCAGTACTTC. The chain uses TRBV29-1 and TRBJ2-7; the match to TRBD1 covers 7 bases. CDR1 and CDR2 from the germline V gene are SQVTM and ANQGSEA. This CDR3 comprises 13 residues. The trim removed 1 base at V and 1 base at J, leaving 1 base unmatched.

The chain links TRBV25-1 to TRBJ1-2; unclear D gene. V was cut by 1 base and J by 5 bases, with 11 bases left in between. The CDR3 extends over 14 amino acids. The germline gives CDR1 MGHDK, CDR2 SYGVNS. As DNA, the CDR3 is TGTGCCAGCAGTGAATCAGGCCGTAAATATGGCTACACCTTC. It specifies CASSESGRKYGYTF.